Below are 11 T cell receptor beta chains sequenced from a single sample in a study of blood T cell repertoires in COVID-19. Sequencing was performed with immunoSEQ multiplex PCR; in TCRdb, only in-frame clones are kept and a portion is missing. This table has tens of thousands of clones, roughly 87% appearing once. Source material: peripheral blood. The receptors derive from a man in his 60s with active COVID-19.

This clone has just one count. The gene calls are TRBV7-3 and TRBJ2-3; 9 bases line up with TRBD2. The V segment lost 1 base and the J segment 5 bases; nucleotides outside the gene matches: 10. From germline, CDR1 is SGHTA and CDR2 FQGTGA. The CDR3 covers 17 residues. The CDR3 protein is CASSLKVAGGPVDTQYF. The DNA for the CDR3 is TGTGCCAGCAGCTTAAAGGTTGCGGGGGGGCCCGTAGATACGCAGTATTTT.

The rearrangement uses TRBV9 and TRBJ2-5; 7 bases match TRBD2. Germline V gene sequence: CDR1 SGDLS, CDR2 YYNGEE. V shed 3 bases, J shed 4 bases, and the junction held 9 bases outside the gene matches. This CDR3 has 15 amino acids. Here the CDR3 reads CASSAPLGGSETQYF. For the CDR3, the DNA is TGTGCCAGCAGCGCTCCACTGGGGGGGTCAGAGACCCAGTACTTC. Supplemented by reference TRBV9 and TRBJ2-5, the full variable domain reads DSGVTQTPKHLITATGQRVTLRCSPRSGDLSVYWYQQSLDQGLQFLIQYYNGEERAKGNILERFSAQQFPDLHSELNLSSLELGDSALYFCASSAPLGGSETQYFGPGTRLLVL.

The genes are TRBV11-3 and TRBJ2-3; tentatively, D is TRBD2 (5 bases). Germline CDR1 SGHNT, CDR2 YENEEA. V dropped 3 bases and J dropped 5 bases, with 15 bases sitting between them. CDR3 length equals 15 residues. The CDR3 region is CASSFGGYSRDTQYF. The CDR3, as DNA: TGTGCCAGCAGCTTTGGCGGGTACTCCCGAGATACGCAGTATTTT.

The chain uses TRBV5-1 and TRBJ2-7, with a weak D call TRBD2 (6 bases). V shed 5 bases and J shed 7 bases, with 19 bases lying between them. The V gene's germline CDR1 is SGHRS and CDR2 YFSETQ. The CDR3 runs 14 residues. The CDR3: CASSDGGGVGEQYF. CDR3 bases: TGCGCCAGCAGTGACGGGGGAGGTGTCGGGGAGCAGTACTTC.

J is TRBJ1-3 and V is TRBV19; the D gene is possibly TRBD1 (6 bases). V was clipped by 7 bases and J by 4 bases, with 14 bases between them. The CDR3 length is 14 residues. The V gene's germline CDR1 is LNHDA and CDR2 SQIVND (reference sequence). This CDR3 is CASTSGTWGNTIYF. CDR3 in DNA: TGTGCCAGTACTTCCGGGACATGGGGAAACACCATATATTTT.

This rearrangement joins TRBV6-5 to TRBJ2-3, with D unclear. In germline, CDR1 is MNHEY, CDR2 SVGAGI. CDR3 size: 15 residues. Trimming took 2 bases from V and 0 from J, leaving 9 bases between them. CDR3 in DNA: TGTGCCAGCAGTTACGCAGGAATAAGCACAGATACGCAGTATTTT. Its translation: CASSYAGISTDTQYF.

The chain links TRBV29-1 to TRBJ1-3, with D unresolved. Deletions cut 7 bases from V and 0 bases from J, with 7 bases between. Germline V lookup: CDR1 SQVTM, CDR2 ANQGSEA. CDR3 length: 12 residues. CDR3 residues: CSAAGSGNTIYF. The CDR3 DNA reads TGCAGCGCCGCGGGCTCTGGAAACACCATATATTTT.

This chain joins TRBV7-2 and TRBJ2-5; D gene uncertain. Germline CDR1 and CDR2: SGHTA and FQGNSA. Trimming removed 5 bases at V and 4 bases at J, with 8 bases between. The CDR3 contains 12 residues. CDR3 region: CASSLTTETQYF. CDR3 in DNA: TGTGCCAGCAGCCTTACAACAGAGACCCAGTACTTC.

This chain joins TRBV4-2 and TRBJ1-3; 11 nucleotides line up with TRBD1. The CDR3 runs 21 residues. In germline, CDR1 is LGHNA, CDR2 YNFKEQ. Trimming removed 0 bases from V and 2 bases from J; junction bases left unmatched: 15. As DNA, the CDR3 is TGTGCCAGCAGCCAAGATAATCCCAGGACAGGGGGCATAAGCGCTGGAAACACCATATATTTT. The encoded protein is CASSQDNPRTGGISAGNTIYF.

For the CDR3, the DNA is TGTGCCAGCAGCCCCTACGCCCCCCAGGGGGAGGATGGCACTGAAGCTTTCTTT. As protein: CASSPYAPQGEDGTEAFF. This chain connects TRBV5-6 to TRBJ1-1, with 7 bases aligning to TRBD1. Per the germline V gene, CDR1 is SGHDT and CDR2 is YYEEEE. Losses at the gene ends were 4 bases for V and 4 bases for J; bases not matched to a gene: 19. This CDR3 comprises 18 residues.

The V call is TRBV6-1, the J call TRBJ2-1, with 13 nucleotides matching TRBD2. The germline V gene encodes CDR1 MNHNS and CDR2 SASEGT. CDR3 size: 16 residues. Trimming removed 4 bases from V and 7 bases from J; junction bases left unmatched: 7. Here the CDR3 reads CASSGPGLAGQNEQFF. The CDR3 DNA follows: TGTGCCAGCAGTGGGCCGGGACTAGCGGGGCAGAATGAGCAGTTCTTC.